Below, one T cell receptor (beta chain) is given with its context. The target antigen is unknown. The authors prepared UMI-labeled TRB cDNA libraries by 5' RACE. TCRdb derives one entry per CDR3 protein from the 5' RACE reads, leaving out DNA. This sample's table reports about 150,000 distinct CDR3 sequences. This sample was taken from a study of CXCR3-negative and CXCR3-positive naive CD8 T cells. Study-level information: Some 150 million TRB reads were obtained overall (about 1.5 +/- 0.3 million per library).

The CDR3 has 15 residues. Germline loops: CDR1 LGHNA, CDR2 YNFKEQ. Points from the study as a whole: Researchers report that CXCR3-positive naive cells carry more hydrophobic TRB CDR3s than CXCR3-negative naive cells.

The receptor was derived from a human donor in good health. Some clones in this sample may be carry-over from other donors' samples. The sequenced sample was naive CXCR3+ CD8+ T cells from blood. The sample's subset: CD45RO-CCR7+CD27+CD95- naive CD8+ T cells expressing CXCR3 (TNR3+). The V and J genes are TRBV4-2 and TRBJ2-7; as DNA is missing, the TRBD1 call by TCRdb cannot be tested. The CDR3 here is CASSQYPGQTYEQYF.